This T cell receptor (beta chain) emerged from a study of T cells after yellow fever vaccination (dated by TCRdb to about 2019). About the investigation overall: The SMART-Seq v4 Ultra Low Input RNA kit was used to prepare libraries from fractions with low cell numbers. Two healthy male donors made up the cohort, one aged 18 to 30 years and the other aged 30 to 40 years. Blood was collected at multiple timepoints before and after primary and secondary immunization, and bulk PBMC replicates and cell subsets were isolated. To track T-cell clones before and after primary and booster YFV17D yellow fever vaccination, bulk TCR alpha and beta repertoires were sequenced longitudinally. The paper as a whole reports these results and caveats: Because the study included only two donors, the extent to which the findings can be generalized is limited. Compared with the primary T-cell response, the secondary T-cell response was faster but weaker, reaching its peak on day 5 rather than on day 15. Because abundant contaminating clonotypes from the bulk population could be contained in FACS-sorted repertoires, computational filtering was required. After the booster, most of the clones that had expanded following primary vaccination were detected again (roughly 96% of CD4 and 80% to 90% of CD8), which suggests that memory was broadly maintained. A small share of clonotypes occurred in both CD4 and CD8 compartments, likely arising from convergent recombination.

TCR cDNA was synthesized by 5'RACE template switching, through which a universal primer site and unique molecular identifiers were introduced. cDNA synthesis was primed from both the TCR alpha and TCR beta constant segments. Libraries were amplified in two PCR steps, with sample barcodes and sequencing adapters added in the second step. Sequencing of the libraries was done on either Illumina HiSeq 2500 (2x100 bp) or NovaSeq (2x150 bp). The source study handled its data this way. Reads were demultiplexed and collapsed into UMI consensus sequences with MIGEC, and V(D)J alignment was performed with MiXCR. Clonotypes responding to the vaccine were identified with edgeR on replicate PBMC samples, with the criteria of FDR below 0.01 and a log2 fold change above 5 up to day 15. Bulk clonotypes were assigned CD4 or CD8 identity according to which sequenced CD4 or CD8 repertoire held them at higher abundance. TCRdb reran the public reads through fastp at Q25 and MiXCR, keeping productive beta chains. Entries are consolidated by CDR3 protein sequence, retaining the most common genes and DNA. The authors' filters were not applied to this entry. The sample records 300,000 to 450,000 distinct CDR3 sequences, about 6% of which are singletons. The ten largest make up 15% of the sample.

Including the terminal cysteine and phenylalanine, the CDR3 comprises 17 residues. Left in the record is the CDR3 DNA by itself, 51 bases read in frame from the first base. According to the germline V gene (reference sequence), CDR1 reads DFQATT and CDR2 reads SNEGSKA. The junction shows trimming of 0 bases on V and 5 bases on J, and the gene matches do not reach 6 bases of it. The treatment or condition label here, explained by the study, means: live attenuated yellow fever vaccine strain. At each blood-draw timepoint, two biological replicates of bulk PBMCs were collected. PBMCs were isolated from peripheral blood using a standard Ficoll-Paque protocol. RNA was extracted with TriZol from bulk PBMCs, CD4 and CD8 fractions, and dextramer-positive and dextramer-negative fractions. This clonotype appeared a few times. The clone's antigen remains unknown. Base qualities are missing; no much larger clone stands one base away.

Rearrangement joined TRBV20-1 to TRBJ2-2; TRBD2 lines up with 13 middle nucleotides. The clonotype originates from a man aged 25-40 years who received the YFV17D yellow fever vaccine. Sequencing was performed on PBMCs, taken 5 days after the yellow fever booster vaccination. In nucleotides, the sequence is TGCAGTGCTAGAGATTCACTAGCGGGGGGGTGGACCGGGGAGCTGTTTTTT. The encoded protein is CSARDSLAGGWTGELFF.